This T cell receptor (beta chain) was recovered during a study of blood T cell repertoires in COVID-19. This clone has a handful of counts. At one end the junction does not follow the germline gene, possibly because of a read error. In the study's own analysis: Nucleated cell counts were estimated from reference gene primer amplification. Measured with immunoSEQ multiplex PCR; TCRdb has only the in-frame clones, and not every one. That table supplies the V and J calls and clone size; D and trimming were determined from the DNA. The repertoire holds a few hundred thousand clones, more than 85% seen once, with around 20% in the top ten. The study drew participants aged 18 to 89 years from roughly 25 US areas. This CDR3 is built from 16 residues. Germline V gives CDR1 SGHRS, CDR2 YFSETQ.

Sequencing was done on a sample of PBMCs or T cells enriched from blood (not recorded which). The receptor's source is a woman aged 25 to 39 who had recovered from COVID-19. The J gene is TRBJ1-5, the V gene TRBV5-1; 11 positions match TRBD1. The CDR3 sequence is CASSLGTGGSSQPQHF. CDR3 coding DNA: TGCGCCAGCAGCTTAGGGACAGGGGGAAGCAGTCAGCCCCAGCATTTT. Full variable domain (missing parts from reference TRBV5-1 and TRBJ1-5): KAGVTQTPRYLIKTRGQQVTLSCSPISGHRSVSWYQQTPGQGLQFLFEYFSETQRNKGNFPGRFSGRQFSNSRSEMNVSTLELGDSALYLCASSLGTGGSSQPQHFGDGTRLSIL.